Included here is one T cell receptor beta chain sequence, with context. Its antigen is as yet unknown. Likely unrecorded immune exposures existed in these nominally healthy donors. With 60 Vbeta and 13 Jbeta primers, the PCR was carried out. Sequencing used immunoSEQ multiplex PCR; TCRdb keeps in-frame clones, though not all of them. The profile shows roughly 120,000 clones, around 82% of them singletons. The record originates from a study of cytomegalovirus exposure and HLA in healthy donors. Looking at the study overall: Most genotyped donors, approximately 81% of 398, had Caucasian-associated genetic ancestry. General study points: Across donors, sequencing depth was assumed by presence/absence analyses to be roughly uniform.

The CDR3 has 14 residues. Germline CDR1 reads SGHTA; CDR2 reads FQGNSA. V dropped 5 bases and J dropped 1 base, with 11 bases sitting between them. This clonotype was sampled from a man between 35 and 55 years old in good health and CMV-seronegative. J is TRBJ1-1 and V is TRBV7-2, with D tentatively TRBD1 (5 bases). The sequencing input was PBMCs. The CDR3 loop reads CASSRQGGNTEAFF. Here the CDR3 DNA reads TGTGCCAGCAGCCGGCAGGGTGGGAACACTGAAGCTTTCTTT.